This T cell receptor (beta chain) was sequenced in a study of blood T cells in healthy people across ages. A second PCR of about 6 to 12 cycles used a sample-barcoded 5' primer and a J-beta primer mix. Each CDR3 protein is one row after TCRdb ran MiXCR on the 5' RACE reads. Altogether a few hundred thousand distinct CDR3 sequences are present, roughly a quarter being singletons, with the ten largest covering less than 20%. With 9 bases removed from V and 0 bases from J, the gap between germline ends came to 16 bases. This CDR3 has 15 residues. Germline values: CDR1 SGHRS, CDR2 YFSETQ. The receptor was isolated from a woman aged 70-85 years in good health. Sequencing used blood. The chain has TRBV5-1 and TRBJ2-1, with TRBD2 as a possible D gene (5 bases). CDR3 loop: CATARAEDSYNEQFF. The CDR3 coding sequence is TGCGCCACCGCGAGGGCGGAGGACTCCTACAATGAGCAGTTCTTC.